This T cell receptor (beta chain) emerged from a study of blood T cell repertoires in COVID-19. Looking at the study overall: The study drew acute and convalescent COVID-19 samples from the United States, Italy and Spain. Nucleic acid was either cDNA or gDNA, and it came from T cells, B-cell-depleted T cells, or PBMCs.

The V and J ends lost 2 bases and 3 bases respectively, with 13 bases between them. Germline V gives CDR1 SGHTA, CDR2 FQGNSA. The length of the CDR3 is 15 residues. How the authors handled the data: Estimates of nucleated cell counts were drawn from the amplification of reference gene primers. TCRdb's copy holds only in-frame clones and misses some; the assay was immunoSEQ multiplex PCR. V and J calls and clone size come straight from that table; D and trimming were deduced from the DNA. The sample yields 80,000 or so clones, 91% seen once. Specimen: peripheral blood. The source is a woman between 45 and 60 years old in a cohort sampled during active COVID-19. The chain links TRBV7-2 to TRBJ1-1, with D possibly matching TRBD1 (5 bases). CDR3 region: CASSLQSPRDTEAFF. The CDR3 nucleotides are TGTGCCAGCAGCTTACAGTCCCCCAGGGACACTGAAGCTTTCTTT.